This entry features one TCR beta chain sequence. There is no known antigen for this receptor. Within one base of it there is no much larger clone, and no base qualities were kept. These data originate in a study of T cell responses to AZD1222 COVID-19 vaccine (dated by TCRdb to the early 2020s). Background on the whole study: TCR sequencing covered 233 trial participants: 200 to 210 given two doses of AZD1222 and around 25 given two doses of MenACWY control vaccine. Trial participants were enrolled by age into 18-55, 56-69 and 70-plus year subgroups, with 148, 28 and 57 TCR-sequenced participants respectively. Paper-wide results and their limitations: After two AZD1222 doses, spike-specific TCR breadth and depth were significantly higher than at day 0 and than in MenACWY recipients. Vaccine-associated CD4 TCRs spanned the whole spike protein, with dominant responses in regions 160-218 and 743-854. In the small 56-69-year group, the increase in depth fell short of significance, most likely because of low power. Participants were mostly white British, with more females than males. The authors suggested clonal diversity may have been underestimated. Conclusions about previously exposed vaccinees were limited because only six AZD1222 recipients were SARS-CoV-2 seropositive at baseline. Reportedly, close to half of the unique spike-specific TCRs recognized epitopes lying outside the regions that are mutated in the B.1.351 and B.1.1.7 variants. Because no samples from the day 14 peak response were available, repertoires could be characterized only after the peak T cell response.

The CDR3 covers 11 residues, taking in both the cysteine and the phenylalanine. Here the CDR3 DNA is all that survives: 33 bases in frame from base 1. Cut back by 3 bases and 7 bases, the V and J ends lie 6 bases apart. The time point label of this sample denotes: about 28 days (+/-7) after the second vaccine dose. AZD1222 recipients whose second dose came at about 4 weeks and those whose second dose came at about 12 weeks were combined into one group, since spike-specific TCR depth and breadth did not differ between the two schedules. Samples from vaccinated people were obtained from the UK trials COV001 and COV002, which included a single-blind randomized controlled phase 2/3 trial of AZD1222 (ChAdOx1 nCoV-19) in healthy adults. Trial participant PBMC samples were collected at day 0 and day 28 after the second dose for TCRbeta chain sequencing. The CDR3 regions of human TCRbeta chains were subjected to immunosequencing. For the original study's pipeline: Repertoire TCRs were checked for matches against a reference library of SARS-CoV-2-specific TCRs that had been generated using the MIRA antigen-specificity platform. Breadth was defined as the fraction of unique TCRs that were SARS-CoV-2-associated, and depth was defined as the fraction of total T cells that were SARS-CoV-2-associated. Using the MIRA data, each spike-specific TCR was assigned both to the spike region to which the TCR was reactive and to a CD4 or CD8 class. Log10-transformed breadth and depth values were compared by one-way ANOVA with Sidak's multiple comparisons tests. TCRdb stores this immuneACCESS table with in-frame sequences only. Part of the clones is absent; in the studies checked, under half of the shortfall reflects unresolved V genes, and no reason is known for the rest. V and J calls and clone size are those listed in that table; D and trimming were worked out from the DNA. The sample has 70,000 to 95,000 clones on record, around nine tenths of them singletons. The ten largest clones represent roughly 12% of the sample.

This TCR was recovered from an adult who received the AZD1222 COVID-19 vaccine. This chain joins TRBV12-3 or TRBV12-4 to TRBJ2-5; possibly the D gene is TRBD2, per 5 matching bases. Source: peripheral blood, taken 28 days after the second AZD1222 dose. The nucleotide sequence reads TGTGCCAGCAGTTTCGGAGGGACCCAGTACTTC. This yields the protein CASSFGGTQYF.